These 15 T cell receptor beta chains share one sample of origin, sequenced in a study of blood T cells in healthy people across ages. A second PCR of 7 to 11 cycles used a sample-barcoded 5' primer and a J-beta primer mix. Each CDR3 protein gets one entry after TCRdb re-called the 5' RACE reads with MiXCR. The sample shows over 1.5 million distinct CDR3 sequences, 40% to 55% of them seen only once. Sequencing was done on a sample of blood. All receptors derive from a woman between 40 and 50 years old in good health.

The CDR3 sequence: CASSPDGSGYNEQFF. The CDR3 DNA sequence: TGCGCCAGCAGCCCAGACGGTAGCGGCTACAATGAGCAGTTCTTC. This rearrangement joins TRBV4-3 to TRBJ2-1; a possible D gene is TRBD2 (6 bases). V was cut by 4 bases and J by 3 bases, with 13 bases left in between. The CDR3 is 15 amino acids. In germline, CDR1 is LGHNA, CDR2 YSLEER.

A few counts support this clonotype. The chain joins TRBV6-5 to TRBJ1-6; D not certain. Germline CDR1 MNHEY, CDR2 SVGAGI. Trimming removed 0 bases at V and 5 bases at J, with 8 bases between. The CDR3 is 15 residues long. The CDR3 protein is CASSYSIIHNSPLHF. The CDR3 DNA reads TGTGCCAGCAGTTACTCGATTATCCATAATTCACCCCTCCACTTT.

This clonotype was detected a few times. Written as DNA, the CDR3 is TGCAGTGCTGGGTATCACGAGCAGTACTTC. Encoded protein: CSAGYHEQYF. The rearrangement links TRBV20-1 to TRBJ2-4; D not certain. The J call is uncertain, as TRBJ2-7 better fits the DNA end. Germline-derived CDR1 and CDR2 are DFQATT and SNEGSKA (reference sequence). The CDR3 is 10 residues long.

This clonotype appeared a few times. The V and J genes are TRBV18 and TRBJ2-4; no definite D call. From germline, CDR1 is KGHSH and CDR2 LQKENI. Trimming left V 4 bases short and J 2 bases short, with 9 bases between. The CDR3 sequence is 14 residues long. DNA for the CDR3: TGTGCCAGCTCACGGCAGGACCCCAAAAACATTCAGTACTTC. Its protein is CASSRQDPKNIQYF.

The gene calls are TRBV2 and TRBJ2-7; 10 positions match TRBD2. CDR1 and CDR2 (germline): SNHLY, FYNNEI. This CDR3 spans 14 amino acids. V gave up 7 bases and J gave up 4 bases; unmatched junction bases: 7. The CDR3 loop reads CASTLLAGKYEQYF. The CDR3, as DNA: TGTGCCAGCACGCTACTAGCGGGGAAATACGAGCAGTACTTC.

This clonotype was found a few times. The genes are TRBV20-1 and TRBJ2-3; the D is unclear. V lost 3 bases and J lost 2, with 9 bases in between. Looked up from germline, CDR1 is DFQATT and CDR2 is SNEGSKA (reference sequence). The CDR3 is 13 residues long. The CDR3 region has the DNA TGCAGTGCTAGGTCGGAACTCACAGATACGCAGTATTTT. This gives the protein CSARSELTDTQYF.

The chain employs TRBV7-6 and TRBJ1-3; 8 positions match TRBD1. CDR1 is SGHVS and CDR2 is FNYEAQ in the germline V gene. Losses at the gene ends were 2 bases for V and 2 bases for J; bases not matched to a gene: 14. The CDR3 has 19 residues. The CDR3 DNA is TGTGCCAGCAGCTTATACGGACAGGGAGGCTCTCGCCCTGGAAACACCATATATTTT. Translated: CASSLYGQGGSRPGNTIYF.

The rearrangement links TRBV9 to TRBJ2-5, with unresolved D. CDR3 length equals 14 residues. V was clipped by 3 bases and J by 0 bases, with 9 bases between them. Germline V gene data show CDR1 as SGDLS and CDR2 as YYNGEE. CDR3 amino acids: CASSASTYQETQYF. CDR3 nucleotides: TGTGCCAGCAGCGCTTCTACTTACCAAGAGACCCAGTACTTC.

J is TRBJ1-6 and V is TRBV12-3 or TRBV12-4; 8 nucleotides align to TRBD1. The ends lost 5 bases at V and 8 bases at J; junction bases unmatched: 17. The CDR3 totals 18 residues. The CDR3 DNA follows: TGTGCCAGCAGTACGACAGGGGCATGGGGCGTGGAGGATTCACCCCTCCACTTT. This codes for CASSTTGAWGVEDSPLHF.

The rearrangement uses TRBV27 and TRBJ1-2; D is uncertain. CDR1 and CDR2 (germline): MNHEY, SMNVEV (reference sequence). V was pared by 0 bases and J by 6 bases, with 20 bases between. The CDR3 is 17 residues long. The CDR3: CASSLSISDGRRDGYTF. In DNA, the CDR3 is TGTGCCAGCAGTTTATCTATTAGTGATGGCAGGAGAGATGGCTACACCTTC.

Only a few counts were recorded for this clonotype. The chain carries TRBV6-5 and TRBJ2-3, with D perhaps being TRBD1 or TRBD2 (6 bases each). The CDR3 loop spans 15 amino acids. Trimming took off 8 bases at V and 2 bases at J, with 17 bases between the two ends. Germline V CDR1 and CDR2: MNHEY, SVGAGI. The CDR3 DNA reads TGTGCCAGCTCGGTCGGGGGCGCTTACACAGATACGCAGTATTTT. This codes for CASSVGGAYTDTQYF.

This clonotype was seen only once. This chain connects TRBV10-3 to TRBJ1-1; no firm D call. Germline V CDR1 and CDR2: ENHRY, SYGVKD. The CDR3 length is 15 residues. V was trimmed by 1 base and J by 1 base, leaving 10 bases between them. CDR3 bases: TGTGCCATCAGTGAGTACGGACGGCCGAACACTGAAGCTTTCTTT. Protein sequence: CAISEYGRPNTEAFF.

The V gene is TRBV28, the J gene TRBJ1-1; 7 nucleotides line up with TRBD1. V trimming: 4 bases; J trimming: 0 bases; junction bases outside the gene matches: 8. This CDR3 is 16 amino acids long. The V gene's germline CDR1 is MDHEN and CDR2 SYDVKM. CDR3 nucleotide sequence: TGTGCCAGCAGTTCTCTTATGGGACAGTTGAACACTGAAGCTTTCTTT. This encodes CASSSLMGQLNTEAFF.

Written as DNA, the CDR3 is TGTGCCAGCTCACCAGGGCTAGCGCAGAGCCAAGAGACCCAGTACTTC. Translating gives CASSPGLAQSQETQYF. This chain links TRBV18 with TRBJ2-5; TRBD2 is a possible D gene (6 bases). This CDR3 region has 16 residues. Germline CDR1 KGHSH, CDR2 LQKENI. The germline V and J ends were trimmed by 2 bases and 1 base, with 14 bases remaining between them.

V and J are TRBV6-5 and TRBJ2-7, with no clear D. The germline V gene encodes CDR1 MNHEY and CDR2 SVGAGI. The CDR3 totals 14 residues. Trimming took off 2 bases at V and 0 bases at J, with 8 bases between the two ends. The CDR3, as DNA: TGTGCCAGCAGTTACGCTAGTGACTCCTACGAGCAGTACTTC. As protein: CASSYASDSYEQYF.